The clone carrying this T cell receptor beta chain was seen a few times. Antigen: not known. Using immunoSEQ multiplex PCR, the repertoire was profiled, and TCRdb retains in-frame clones only, with some absent. Seen here are tens of thousands of clones, about 91% observed once, and the top ten hold nearly 0.5%. This sample stems from a study of graft-versus-host responses after intestinal transplantation. Whole-study findings and limits: Early post-transplant HvG declines showed an association with peak circulating GvH clone levels.

Trimming removed 2 bases from V and 2 bases from J, with 12 bases in between. Per germline, CDR1 MNHNY and CDR2 SVGAGI (reference sequence). There are 15 residues in the CDR3. This chain uses TRBV6-6 with TRBJ1-2, with D hard to call. The origin of this receptor is a human donor who received an intestinal transplant. This sample comprised unstimulated CD8+ T cells sorted from spleen or lymph node cells, obtained before intestinal transplant. The CDR3 DNA follows: TGTGCCAGCAGTTACCCCGGTGGAGGGAACTATGGCTACACCTTC. It specifies CASSYPGGGNYGYTF.